Sequencing of this T cell receptor (beta chain) was carried out in a study of T cells in localized non-small cell lung cancer. Findings and caveats of the study: Since sequencing was restricted to only one region of the tumor, intratumor heterogeneity remains a possibility. Longer survival (overall) was linked to higher T cell density in blood. Exceeding tumor, uninvolved adjacent lung had the highest T cell clonality. Adjacent lung had a median around 50 of the 100 largest tumor clones.

V was trimmed by 9 bases and J by 0 bases, leaving 11 bases between them. The CDR3 loop spans 13 amino acids. The germline CDR1 and CDR2 sequences are MDHEN and SYDVKM. The protocol was immunoSEQ multiplex PCR, while the TCRdb copy is restricted to in-frame clones and leaves out a portion. The sample holds roughly 9,900 clones; approximately 50% are singletons and the top ten take approximately 4.2%. A note on this clone: Its target is unknown.

Here the sequenced sample was lymph node tissue, taken before any cancer treatment. This chain links TRBV28 with TRBJ1-1; unclear D gene. This TCR was sampled from a woman aged 35-75 years with stage II squamous cell lung carcinoma. Written as DNA, the CDR3 is TGTGCCAGTTCGAACAGTTTGAACACTGAAGCTTTCTTT. This sequence encodes CASSNSLNTEAFF.